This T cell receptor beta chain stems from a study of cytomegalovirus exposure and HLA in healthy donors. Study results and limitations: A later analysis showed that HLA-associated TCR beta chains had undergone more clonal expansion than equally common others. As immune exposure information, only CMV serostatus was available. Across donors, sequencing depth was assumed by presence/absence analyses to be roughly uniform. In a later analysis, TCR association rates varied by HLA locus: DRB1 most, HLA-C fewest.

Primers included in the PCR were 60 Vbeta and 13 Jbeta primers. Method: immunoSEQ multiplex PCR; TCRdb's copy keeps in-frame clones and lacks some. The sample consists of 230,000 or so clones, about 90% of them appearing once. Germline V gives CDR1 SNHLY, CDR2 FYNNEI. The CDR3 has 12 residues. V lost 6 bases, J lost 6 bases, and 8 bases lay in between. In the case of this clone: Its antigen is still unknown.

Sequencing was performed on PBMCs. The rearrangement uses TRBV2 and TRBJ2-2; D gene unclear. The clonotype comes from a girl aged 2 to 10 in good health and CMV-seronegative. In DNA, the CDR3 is TGTGCCAGCAGACGCGACTCCGGGGAGCTGTTTTTT. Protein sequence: CASRRDSGELFF. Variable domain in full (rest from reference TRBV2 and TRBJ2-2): EPEVTQTPSHQVTQMGQEVILRCVPISNHLYFYWYRQILGQKVEFLVSFYNNEISEKSEIFDDQFSVERPDGSNFTLKIRSTKLEDSAMYFCASRRDSGELFFGEGSRLTVL.